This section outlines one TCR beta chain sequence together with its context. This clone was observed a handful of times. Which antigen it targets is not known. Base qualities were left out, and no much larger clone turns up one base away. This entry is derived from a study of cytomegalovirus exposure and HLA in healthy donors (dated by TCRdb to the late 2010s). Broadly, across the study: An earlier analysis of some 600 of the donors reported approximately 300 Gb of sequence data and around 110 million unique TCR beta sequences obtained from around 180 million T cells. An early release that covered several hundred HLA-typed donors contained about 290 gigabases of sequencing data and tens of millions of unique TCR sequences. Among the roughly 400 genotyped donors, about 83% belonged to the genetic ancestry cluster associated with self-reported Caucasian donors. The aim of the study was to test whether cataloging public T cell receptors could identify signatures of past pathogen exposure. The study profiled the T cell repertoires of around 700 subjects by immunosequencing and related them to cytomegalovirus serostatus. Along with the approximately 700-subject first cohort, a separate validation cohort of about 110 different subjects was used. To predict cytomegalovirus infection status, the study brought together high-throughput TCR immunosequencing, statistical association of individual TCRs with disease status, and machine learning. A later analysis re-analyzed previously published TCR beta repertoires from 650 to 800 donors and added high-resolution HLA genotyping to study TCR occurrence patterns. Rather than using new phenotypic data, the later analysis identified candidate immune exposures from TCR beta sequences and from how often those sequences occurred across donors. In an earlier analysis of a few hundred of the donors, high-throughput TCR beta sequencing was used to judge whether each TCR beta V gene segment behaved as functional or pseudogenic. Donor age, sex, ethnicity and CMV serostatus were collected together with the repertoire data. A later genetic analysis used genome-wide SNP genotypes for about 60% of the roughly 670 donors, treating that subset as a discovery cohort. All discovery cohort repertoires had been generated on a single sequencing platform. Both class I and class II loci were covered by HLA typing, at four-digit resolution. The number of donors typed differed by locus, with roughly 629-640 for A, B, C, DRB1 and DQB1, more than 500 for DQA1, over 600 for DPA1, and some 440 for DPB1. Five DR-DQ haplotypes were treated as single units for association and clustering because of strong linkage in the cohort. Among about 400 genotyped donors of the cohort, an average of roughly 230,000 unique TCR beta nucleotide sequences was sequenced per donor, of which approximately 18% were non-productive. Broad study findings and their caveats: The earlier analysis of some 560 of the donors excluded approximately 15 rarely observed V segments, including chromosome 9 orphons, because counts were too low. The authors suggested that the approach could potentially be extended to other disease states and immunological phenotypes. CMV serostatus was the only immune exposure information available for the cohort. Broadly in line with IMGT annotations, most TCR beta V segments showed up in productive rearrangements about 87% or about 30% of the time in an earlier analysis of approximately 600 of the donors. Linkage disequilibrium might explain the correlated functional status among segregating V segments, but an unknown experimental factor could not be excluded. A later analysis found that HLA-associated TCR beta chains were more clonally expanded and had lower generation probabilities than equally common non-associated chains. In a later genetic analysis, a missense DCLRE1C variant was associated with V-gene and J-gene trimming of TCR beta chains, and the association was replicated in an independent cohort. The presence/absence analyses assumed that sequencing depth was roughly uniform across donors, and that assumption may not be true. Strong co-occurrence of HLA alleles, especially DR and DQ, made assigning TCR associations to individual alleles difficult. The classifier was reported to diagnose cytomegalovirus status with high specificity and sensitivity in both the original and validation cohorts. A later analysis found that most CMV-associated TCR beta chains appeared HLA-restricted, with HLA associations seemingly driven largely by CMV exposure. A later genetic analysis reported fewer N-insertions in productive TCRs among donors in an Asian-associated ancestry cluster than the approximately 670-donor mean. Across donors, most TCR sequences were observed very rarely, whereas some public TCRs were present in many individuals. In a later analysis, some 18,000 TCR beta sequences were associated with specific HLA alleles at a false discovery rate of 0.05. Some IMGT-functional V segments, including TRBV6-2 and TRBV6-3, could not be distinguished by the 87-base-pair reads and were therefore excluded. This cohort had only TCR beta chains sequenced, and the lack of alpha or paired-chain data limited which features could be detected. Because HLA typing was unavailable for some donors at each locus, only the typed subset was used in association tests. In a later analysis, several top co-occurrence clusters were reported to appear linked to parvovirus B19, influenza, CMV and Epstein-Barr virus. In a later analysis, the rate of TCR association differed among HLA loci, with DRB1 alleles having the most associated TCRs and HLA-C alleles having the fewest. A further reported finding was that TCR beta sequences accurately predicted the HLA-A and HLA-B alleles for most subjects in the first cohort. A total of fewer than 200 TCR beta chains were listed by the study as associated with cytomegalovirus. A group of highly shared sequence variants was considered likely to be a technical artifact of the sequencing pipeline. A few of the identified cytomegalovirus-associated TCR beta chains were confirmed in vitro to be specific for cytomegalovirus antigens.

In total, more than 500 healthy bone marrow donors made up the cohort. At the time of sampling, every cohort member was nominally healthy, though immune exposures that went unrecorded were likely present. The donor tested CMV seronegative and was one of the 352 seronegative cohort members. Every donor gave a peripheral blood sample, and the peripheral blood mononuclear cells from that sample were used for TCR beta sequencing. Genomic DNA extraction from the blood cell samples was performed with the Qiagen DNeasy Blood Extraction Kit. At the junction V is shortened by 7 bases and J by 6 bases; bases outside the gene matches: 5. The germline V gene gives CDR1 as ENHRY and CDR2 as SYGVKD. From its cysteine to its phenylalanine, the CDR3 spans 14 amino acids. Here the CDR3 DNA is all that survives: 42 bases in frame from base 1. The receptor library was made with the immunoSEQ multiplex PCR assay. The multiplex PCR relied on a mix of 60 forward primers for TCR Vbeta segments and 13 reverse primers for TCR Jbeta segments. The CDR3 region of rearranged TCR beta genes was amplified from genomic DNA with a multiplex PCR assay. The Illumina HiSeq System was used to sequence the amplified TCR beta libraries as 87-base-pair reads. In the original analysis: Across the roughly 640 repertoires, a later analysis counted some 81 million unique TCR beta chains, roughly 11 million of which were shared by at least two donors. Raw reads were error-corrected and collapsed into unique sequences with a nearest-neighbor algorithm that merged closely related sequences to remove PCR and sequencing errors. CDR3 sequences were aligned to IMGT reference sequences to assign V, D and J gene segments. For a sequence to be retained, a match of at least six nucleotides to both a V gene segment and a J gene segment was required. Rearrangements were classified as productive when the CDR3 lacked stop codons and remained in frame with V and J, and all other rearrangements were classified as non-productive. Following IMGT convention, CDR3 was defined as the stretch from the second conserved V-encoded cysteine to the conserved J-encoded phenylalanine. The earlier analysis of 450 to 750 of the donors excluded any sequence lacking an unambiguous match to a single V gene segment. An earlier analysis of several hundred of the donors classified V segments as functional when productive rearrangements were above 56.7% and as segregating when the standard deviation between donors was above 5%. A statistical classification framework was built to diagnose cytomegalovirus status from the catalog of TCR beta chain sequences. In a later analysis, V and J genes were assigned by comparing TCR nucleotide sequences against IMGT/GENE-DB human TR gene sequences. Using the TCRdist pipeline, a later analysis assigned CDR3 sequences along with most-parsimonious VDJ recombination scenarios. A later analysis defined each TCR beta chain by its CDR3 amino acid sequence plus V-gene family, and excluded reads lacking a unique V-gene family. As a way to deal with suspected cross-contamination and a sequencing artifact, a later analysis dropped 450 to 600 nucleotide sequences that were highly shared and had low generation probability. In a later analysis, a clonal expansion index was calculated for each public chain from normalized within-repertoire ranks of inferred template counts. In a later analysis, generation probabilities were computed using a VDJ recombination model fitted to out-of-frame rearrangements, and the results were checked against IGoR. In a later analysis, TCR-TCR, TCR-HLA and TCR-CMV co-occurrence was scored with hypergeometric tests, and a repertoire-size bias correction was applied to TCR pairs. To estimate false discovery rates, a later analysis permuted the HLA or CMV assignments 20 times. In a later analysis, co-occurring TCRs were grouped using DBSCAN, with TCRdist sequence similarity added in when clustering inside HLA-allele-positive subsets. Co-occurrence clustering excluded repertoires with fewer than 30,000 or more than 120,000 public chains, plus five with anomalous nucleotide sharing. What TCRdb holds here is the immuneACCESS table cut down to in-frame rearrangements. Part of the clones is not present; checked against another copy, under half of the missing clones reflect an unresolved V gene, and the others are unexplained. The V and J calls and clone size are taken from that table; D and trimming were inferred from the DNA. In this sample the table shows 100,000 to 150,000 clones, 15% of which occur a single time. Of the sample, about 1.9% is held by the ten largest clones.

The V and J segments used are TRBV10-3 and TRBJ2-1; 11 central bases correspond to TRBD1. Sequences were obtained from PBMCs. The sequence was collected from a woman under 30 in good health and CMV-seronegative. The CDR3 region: CAITRDRGINEQFF. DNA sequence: TGTGCCATCACTCGGGACAGGGGGATCAATGAGCAGTTCTTC.